A selection of T cell receptor beta chains follows, all from one sample in a study of control samples from healthy donors and cancer patients. TCRdb's copy holds only in-frame clones and misses some; the assay was immunoSEQ multiplex PCR. The table has about 120,000 clones, roughly 92% seen once; the top ten hold 4.5% to 7%. The sequenced sample was blood. The receptor source for this set is a man younger than 30 in good health. Both conserved end residues are part of each CDR3. Each record gives: J gene, clone size, D gene, V gene, CDR3 protein, CDR3 DNA. A D gene is named only where the DNA matches it firmly. Clone size is given for some rows only: seen once, a few or many times, or a class if the clone is expanded.

J gene: TRBJ1-3; clone size: -; D gene: -; V gene: TRBV2; CDR3 protein: CASSDGGRSDF; CDR3 DNA: TGTGCCAGCAGTGATGGGGGACGCTCTGATTTT
J gene: TRBJ1-5; clone size: -; D gene: -; V gene: TRBV15; CDR3 protein: CATSREVSEPQHF; CDR3 DNA: TGTGCCACCAGCAGAGAGGTTTCGGAGCCCCAGCATTTT
J gene: TRBJ2-7; clone size: -; D gene: TRBD1; V gene: TRBV28; CDR3 protein: CASHGPGQGSYEQYF; CDR3 DNA: TGTGCCAGCCACGGACCGGGACAGGGATCCTACGAGCAGTACTTC
J gene: TRBJ1-3; clone size: -; D gene: -; V gene: TRBV21-1; CDR3 protein: CASPGTGGENTIYF; CDR3 DNA: TGTGCCAGCCCCGGGACAGGGGGCGAAAACACCATATATTTT
J gene: TRBJ1-2; clone size: -; D gene: -; V gene: TRBV12-3/TRBV12-4; CDR3 protein: CASSGTPDYGYTF; CDR3 DNA: TGTGCCAGCAGCGGGACACCAGATTATGGCTACACCTTC
J gene: TRBJ2-7; clone size: -; D gene: TRBD2; V gene: TRBV10-2; CDR3 protein: CASSETRLAGAYEQYF; CDR3 DNA: TGCGCCAGCAGTGAGACCCGACTAGCGGGGGCCTACGAGCAGTACTTC
J gene: TRBJ2-7; clone size: -; D gene: TRBD1; V gene: TRBV19; CDR3 protein: CASRFRGQGTYEQYF; CDR3 DNA: TGTGCCAGTAGATTTAGGGGACAGGGCACCTACGAGCAGTACTTC
J gene: TRBJ1-5; clone size: -; D gene: -; V gene: TRBV5-1; CDR3 protein: CASSLGDGHIGQPQHF; CDR3 DNA: TGCGCCAGCAGCTTGGGGGACGGACACATAGGTCAGCCCCAGCATTTT
J gene: TRBJ2-2; clone size: -; D gene: -; V gene: TRBV4-1; CDR3 protein: CASSQVFDSANTGELFF; CDR3 DNA: TGCGCCAGCAGCCAAGTTTTTGACAGCGCGAACACCGGGGAGCTGTTTTTT
J gene: TRBJ2-7; clone size: -; D gene: -; V gene: TRBV19; CDR3 protein: CASSKNSYEQYF; CDR3 DNA: TGTGCCAGTAGCAAGAACTCCTACGAGCAGTACTTC
J gene: TRBJ2-5; clone size: once; D gene: TRBD1; V gene: TRBV9; CDR3 protein: CASSEKNRGPLLQETQYF; CDR3 DNA: TGTGCCAGCAGCGAAAAAAACAGGGGCCCGTTACTCCAAGAGACCCAGTACTTC
J gene: TRBJ1-2; clone size: -; D gene: TRBD1; V gene: TRBV2; CDR3 protein: CASGRGQLYGYTF; CDR3 DNA: TGTGCCAGCGGGCGGGGACAGCTCTACGGCTACACCTTC
J gene: TRBJ1-6; clone size: -; D gene: -; V gene: TRBV21-1; CDR3 protein: CASTWGGVDSYNSPLHF; CDR3 DNA: TGTGCCAGCACCTGGGGGGGCGTGGACTCTTATAATTCACCCCTCCACTTT
J gene: TRBJ2-7; clone size: -; D gene: -; V gene: TRBV2; CDR3 protein: CASIWGVDKDEQYF; CDR3 DNA: TGTGCCAGCATTTGGGGGGTAGATAAGGACGAGCAGTACTTC
J gene: TRBJ2-5; clone size: -; D gene: -; V gene: TRBV4-1; CDR3 protein: CASSFGPGRQETQYF; CDR3 DNA: TGCGCCAGCAGCTTCGGTCCGGGACGCCAAGAGACCCAGTACTTC
J gene: TRBJ2-1; clone size: -; D gene: TRBD2; V gene: TRBV6-5; CDR3 protein: CASSYSTLAGVNEQFF; CDR3 DNA: TGTGCCAGCAGTTACTCGACTCTAGCGGGGGTCAATGAGCAGTTCTTC
J gene: TRBJ2-3; clone size: once; D gene: -; V gene: TRBV5-5; CDR3 protein: CASSWDISTDTQYF; CDR3 DNA: TGTGCCAGCAGCTGGGACATTAGCACAGATACGCAGTATTTT
J gene: TRBJ1-6; clone size: -; D gene: TRBD1; V gene: TRBV6-6; CDR3 protein: CASSSPAGQGLPEDSPLHF; CDR3 DNA: TGTGCCAGCAGCTCTCCGGCCGGACAGGGCCTGCCTGAAGATTCACCCCTCCACTTT
J gene: TRBJ2-3; clone size: few; D gene: -; V gene: TRBV3-1/TRBV3-2; CDR3 protein: CASSQVTGSRTDTQYF; CDR3 DNA: TGTGCCAGCAGCCAAGTCACGGGGAGCCGCACAGATACGCAGTATTTT
J gene: TRBJ1-2; clone size: once; D gene: -; V gene: TRBV19; CDR3 protein: CASTSVFYGYTF; CDR3 DNA: TGTGCCAGTACCTCAGTCTTCTATGGCTACACCTTC
J gene: TRBJ1-1; clone size: once; D gene: -; V gene: TRBV6-5; CDR3 protein: CASTGDPNTEAFF; CDR3 DNA: TGTGCCAGCACTGGAGACCCGAACACTGAAGCTTTCTTT
J gene: TRBJ1-5; clone size: once; D gene: -; V gene: TRBV27; CDR3 protein: CASSSARGGLNQPQHF; CDR3 DNA: TGTGCCAGCAGTTCAGCCCGAGGGGGACTAAATCAGCCCCAGCATTTT
J gene: TRBJ1-4; clone size: -; D gene: -; V gene: TRBV6-5; CDR3 protein: CASSYYRGRTNEKLFF; CDR3 DNA: TGTGCCAGCAGTTATTACCGGGGGCGGACTAATGAAAAACTGTTTTTT
J gene: TRBJ2-5; clone size: -; D gene: -; V gene: TRBV6-2/TRBV6-3; CDR3 protein: CASSSPRRVEETQYF; CDR3 DNA: TGTGCCAGCAGTTCACCCAGAAGGGTAGAAGAGACCCAGTACTTC
J gene: TRBJ2-2; clone size: few; D gene: -; V gene: TRBV10-3; CDR3 protein: CATKVGGQDTGELFF; CDR3 DNA: TGTGCCACGAAGGTCGGAGGGCAGGACACCGGGGAGCTGTTTTTT
J gene: TRBJ1-2; clone size: -; D gene: -; V gene: TRBV4-1; CDR3 protein: CASSRRLTGLGGYTF; CDR3 DNA: TGCGCCAGCAGCCGCAGACTAACAGGGTTGGGTGGCTACACCTTC
J gene: TRBJ1-1; clone size: -; D gene: TRBD1; V gene: TRBV5-1; CDR3 protein: CASSTAGQGQSEAFF; CDR3 DNA: TGCGCCAGCAGCACCGCTGGACAGGGCCAATCTGAAGCTTTCTTT
J gene: TRBJ1-2; clone size: -; D gene: -; V gene: TRBV18; CDR3 protein: CASSRDLGQVNYGYTF; CDR3 DNA: TGTGCCAGCTCACGCGACCTAGGACAAGTCAACTATGGCTACACCTTC
J gene: TRBJ2-1; clone size: -; D gene: -; V gene: TRBV4-1; CDR3 protein: CASSQLRVNEQFF; CDR3 DNA: TGCGCCAGCAGCCAATTACGGGTGAATGAGCAGTTCTTC
J gene: TRBJ1-4; clone size: -; D gene: -; V gene: TRBV10-2; CDR3 protein: CASSELSNEKLFF; CDR3 DNA: TGCGCCAGCAGTGAGTTGTCTAATGAAAAACTGTTTTTT
J gene: TRBJ2-1; clone size: -; D gene: -; V gene: TRBV9; CDR3 protein: CASSSGVVDWHEQFF; CDR3 DNA: TGTGCCAGCAGCTCCGGCGTCGTGGATTGGCATGAGCAGTTCTTC
J gene: TRBJ2-2; clone size: -; D gene: -; V gene: TRBV5-1; CDR3 protein: CASNQGTNTGELFF; CDR3 DNA: TGCGCCAGCAACCAGGGTACGAACACCGGGGAGCTGTTTTTT
J gene: TRBJ1-1; clone size: -; D gene: -; V gene: TRBV2; CDR3 protein: CASRDDRPNTEAFF; CDR3 DNA: TGTGCCAGCAGAGACGACAGGCCGAACACTGAAGCTTTCTTT